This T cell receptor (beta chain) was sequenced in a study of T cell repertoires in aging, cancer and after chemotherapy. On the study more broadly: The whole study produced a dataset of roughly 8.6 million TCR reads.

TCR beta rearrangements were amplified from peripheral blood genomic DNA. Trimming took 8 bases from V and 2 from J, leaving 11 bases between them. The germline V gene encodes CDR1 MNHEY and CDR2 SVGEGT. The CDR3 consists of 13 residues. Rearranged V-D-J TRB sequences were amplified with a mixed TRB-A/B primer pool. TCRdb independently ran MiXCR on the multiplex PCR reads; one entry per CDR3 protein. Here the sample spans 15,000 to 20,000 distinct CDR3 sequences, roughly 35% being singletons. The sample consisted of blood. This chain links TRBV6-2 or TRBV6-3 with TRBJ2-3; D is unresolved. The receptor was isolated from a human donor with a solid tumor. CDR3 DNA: TGTGCCAGCGGTCTACAAAACACAGATACGCAGTATTTT. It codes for CASGLQNTDTQYF.